Described below is a single T cell receptor beta chain sequence and its context. This entry belongs to a study of shared clonotypes between healthy human individuals. Looking at the study overall: The study used three CD4 naive, three CD4 memory, two CD8 naive and one CD8 memory plate per donor.

Only in-frame clones appear in the TCRdb table, and some are missing; sequencing was by immunoSEQ multiplex PCR. The table has a few million clones, around nine tenths seen once. Germline CDR1 ENHRY, CDR2 SYGVKD. The V segment lost 6 bases and the J segment 2 bases; nucleotides outside the gene matches: 7. The CDR3 is 15 residues long. The sequence derives from a man younger than 30 in good health. This chain joins TRBV10-3 and TRBJ1-1; 9 bases line up with TRBD1. The sequencing sample was made of naive CD4+ T cells sorted from blood. The subset was: CD45RA+ positively selected. The CDR3 loop is CAIRGTGGENTEAFF. The CDR3, as DNA: TGTGCCATCAGGGGAACAGGGGGCGAAAACACTGAAGCTTTCTTT.